These 32 T cell receptor beta chains share one sample of origin, sequenced in a study of cytomegalovirus exposure and HLA in healthy donors. The primer mix had 60 Vbeta and 13 Jbeta primers. Profiling relied on immunoSEQ multiplex PCR, and the TCRdb table lists in-frame clones only, not all of them. The sample holds more than 110,000 clones, 70% to 85% seen once. Sequenced material: PBMCs. These TCRs come from a man in his forties in good health and CMV-seropositive.

The V and J genes are TRBV9 and TRBJ2-3; D gene unclear. Germline CDR1 SGDLS, CDR2 YYNGEE. The V end lost 1 base, the J end lost 1 base, and 4 bases lay between the germline ends. The CDR3 is 13 amino acids. The CDR3: CASSVQGTDTQYF. The DNA for the CDR3 is TGTGCCAGCAGCGTACAGGGCACAGATACGCAGTATTTT.

This clone appeared a few times. V is TRBV4-3 and J is TRBJ1-6, with 8 bases that match TRBD1. Looked up from germline, CDR1 is LGHNA and CDR2 is YSLEER. This CDR3 spans 13 amino acids. V lost 4 bases and J lost 10; bases outside the gene matches: 3. Here the CDR3 reads CASSPRQGSPLHF. In DNA form, the CDR3 reads TGCGCCAGCAGCCCCCGACAGGGGTCACCCCTCCACTTT.

The chain combines TRBV19 with TRBJ1-2; TRBD1 is a possible D gene (6 bases). The CDR3 length is 12 residues. V dropped 9 bases and J dropped 6 bases, with 14 bases sitting between them. Germline CDR1 reads LNHDA; CDR2 reads SQIVND (reference sequence). In DNA, the CDR3 is TGTGCCAGCTCGTGGGGGCGAGATGGCTACACCTTC. Residues: CASSWGRDGYTF.

The gene calls are TRBV10-3 and TRBJ2-5; D is possibly TRBD2 (5 bases). The CDR3 consists of 14 residues. V lost 8 bases to trimming and J lost 0 bases, with 13 bases between them. Germline lookup yields CDR1 ENHRY and CDR2 SYGVKD. The CDR3 region has the DNA TGTGCCATCTCTGTAGAGGGCTACCAAGAGACCCAGTACTTC. Amino acids: CAISVEGYQETQYF.

The chain uses TRBV7-9 and TRBJ2-7; D might be TRBD1 (6 bases). Looked up from germline, CDR1 is SEHNR and CDR2 is FQNEAQ (reference sequence). The ends were cut back, 3 bases at V and 3 bases at J, with 12 bases in the middle. CDR3 length: 14 residues. CDR3 region: CASSFAGRGYEQYF. The DNA of the CDR3 is TGTGCCAGCAGCTTTGCAGGCAGGGGCTACGAGCAGTACTTC.

The chain carries TRBV9 and TRBJ1-5; possible D gene TRBD1, 5 bases. Germline-derived CDR1 and CDR2 are SGDLS and YYNGEE. V gave up 3 bases and J gave up 0 bases, with 7 bases separating them. CDR3 length: 14 residues. The chain's CDR3 is CASSATGSNQPQHF. In DNA, the CDR3 is TGTGCCAGCAGCGCCACAGGTAGCAATCAGCCCCAGCATTTT.

The chain is built from TRBV5-3 and TRBJ2-2, with 11 bases identical to TRBD2. TRBV5-3 is assigned to the ORF class and has an uncertain function. The V and J ends lost 4 bases and 4 bases, in that order; junction bases with no gene match: 3. The CDR3 runs to 15 residues. This CDR3 reads CARSQLAGGTGELFF. The CDR3 DNA sequence: TGTGCCAGAAGCCAGCTAGCGGGGGGCACCGGGGAGCTGTTTTTT.

This chain joins TRBV9 and TRBJ1-2; D ambiguous. Trimming stripped 4 bases from V and 7 bases from J, with 8 bases between. Germline V lookup: CDR1 SGDLS, CDR2 YYNGEE. CDR3 size: 11 residues. In DNA, the CDR3 is TGTGCCAGCAGCCGGGATGGTGGCTACACCTTC. Its protein product is CASSRDGGYTF. The entire variable domain, with the rest obtained from reference TRBV9 and TRBJ1-2, is as follows: DSGVTQTPKHLITATGQRVTLRCSPRSGDLSVYWYQQSLDQGLQFLIQYYNGEERAKGNILERFSAQQFPDLHSELNLSSLELGDSALYFCASSRDGGYTFGSGTRLTVV.

This clone was seen just once. The chain joins TRBV6-6 to TRBJ2-4; D call uncertain. This CDR3 region has 14 residues. Germline V gene sequence: CDR1 MNHNY, CDR2 SVGAGI (reference sequence). V shed 4 bases and J shed 4 bases, with 11 bases lying between them. The CDR3, as DNA: TGTGCCAGCAGTTTCCCCCCACAGAAAAACATTCAGTACTTC. It is translated as CASSFPPQKNIQYF.

This clone showed up just once. J is TRBJ1-6 and V is TRBV11-2, with D maybe TRBD1 (6 bases). Looked up from germline, CDR1 is SGHAT and CDR2 is FQNNGV. The CDR3 has 15 residues. V was trimmed by 10 bases and J by 0 bases, leaving 13 bases between them. In nucleotides, the CDR3 is TGTGCCACCCGACAGGCTTCCTCCTATAATTCACCCCTCCACTTT. Amino acids: CATRQASSYNSPLHF. Drawing the rest from reference TRBV11-2 and TRBJ1-6, the complete variable domain is EAGVAQSPRYKIIEKRQSVAFWCNPISGHATLYWYQQILGQGPKLLIQFQNNGVVDDSQLPKDRFSAERLKGVDSTLKIQPAKLEDSAVYLCATRQASSYNSPLHFGNGTRLTVT.

This rearrangement joins TRBV6-5 to TRBJ1-1; no definite D call. The CDR3 is made up of 15 amino acids. Germline V lookup: CDR1 MNHEY, CDR2 SVGAGI. V shed 0 bases and J shed 4 bases, with 12 bases lying between them. The CDR3 region is CASSYSSQAGTEAFF. As DNA, the CDR3 is TGTGCCAGCAGTTACTCGAGCCAGGCAGGCACTGAAGCTTTCTTT.

The chain recombines TRBV7-3 with TRBJ1-1; perhaps TRBD1 as D (6 bases). V lost 5 bases and J lost 10, with 14 bases in between. The germline CDR1 and CDR2 sequences are SGHTA and FQGTGA. The length of the CDR3 is 12 residues. CDR3 region: CASSRPQGPAFF. The CDR3 region has the DNA TGTGCCAGCAGCCGCCCCCAGGGGCCAGCTTTCTTT.

The genes are TRBV19 and TRBJ1-2; D call uncertain. V dropped 1 base and J dropped 0 bases, with 9 bases sitting between them. Germline V lookup: CDR1 LNHDA, CDR2 SQIVND (reference sequence). The CDR3 is 15 amino acids. CDR3 sequence reads: CASSIVGQTNYGYTF. The CDR3 region has the DNA TGTGCCAGTAGTATAGTTGGTCAGACTAACTATGGCTACACCTTC. The full variable domain, rest sourced from reference TRBV19 and TRBJ1-2, is DGGITQSPKYLFRKEGQNVTLSCEQNLNHDAMYWYRQDPGQGLRLIYYSQIVNDFQKGDIAEGYSVSREKKESFPLTVTSAQKNPTAFYLCASSIVGQTNYGYTFGSGTRLTVV.

The gene calls are TRBV5-1 and TRBJ1-6; tentatively, D is TRBD1 (6 bases). Trimming pared 1 base from V and 10 bases from J, leaving 15 bases between. CDR1 is SGHRS, CDR2 YFSETQ, per germline. This CDR3 region has 15 residues. CDR3: CASSLSGAISSPLHF. The CDR3 DNA is TGCGCCAGCAGCTTGTCAGGGGCCATCTCCTCACCCCTCCACTTT.

The chain combines TRBV6-6 with TRBJ2-7, with 9 bases fitting TRBD2. Trimming took 6 bases from V and 3 from J; bases not matched to a gene: 12. Germline V lookup: CDR1 MNHNY, CDR2 SVGAGI (reference sequence). This CDR3 contains 16 residues. The DNA for the CDR3 is TGTGCCAGCAGATCGACGACTAGCGGAAGCCGCTACGAGCAGTACTTC. This translates into CASRSTTSGSRYEQYF.

The chain is built from TRBV4-3 and TRBJ1-5; D not resolved. Per germline, CDR1 LGHNA and CDR2 YSLEER. The CDR3 covers 13 residues. V dropped 5 bases and J dropped 1 base, with 6 bases sitting between them. The DNA of the CDR3 is TGCGCCAGCAGCACCGGGAGCAATCAGCCCCAGCATTTT. Translation gives CASSTGSNQPQHF.

This clone showed up just once. This chain connects TRBV7-9 to TRBJ2-3; TRBD2 agrees at 7 bases. V lost 5 bases and J lost 2; bases outside the gene matches: 4. This CDR3 has 14 amino acids. CDR1 SEHNR and CDR2 FQNEAQ come from the germline V gene (reference sequence). CDR3 residues: CASSARGFTDTQYF. Written as DNA, the CDR3 is TGTGCCAGCAGCGCGCGGGGGTTCACAGATACGCAGTATTTT.

J is TRBJ2-2 and V is TRBV19, with TRBD1 matching over 7 bases. This CDR3 has 16 residues. V was clipped by 5 bases and J by 4 bases; unmatched bases: 10. Germline lookup yields CDR1 LNHDA and CDR2 SQIVND (reference sequence). The CDR3 sequence is CASSFGGQEITGELFF. CDR3 sequence (DNA): TGTGCCAGTAGTTTTGGCGGACAGGAGATCACCGGGGAGCTGTTTTTT. The entire variable domain, with the rest obtained from reference TRBV19 and TRBJ2-2, is as follows: DGGITQSPKYLFRKEGQNVTLSCEQNLNHDAMYWYRQDPGQGLRLIYYSQIVNDFQKGDIAEGYSVSREKKESFPLTVTSAQKNPTAFYLCASSFGGQEITGELFFGEGSRLTVL.

J is TRBJ1-2 and V is TRBV27, with D perhaps TRBD1 (6 bases). The germline V gene encodes CDR1 MNHEY and CDR2 SMNVEV (reference sequence). With 6 bases removed from V and 5 bases from J, the gap between germline ends came to 22 bases. The CDR3 has 16 residues. The CDR3: CASRARSGGVAYGYTF. The CDR3 coding sequence is TGTGCCAGCAGGGCCCGATCGGGGGGCGTCGCATATGGCTACACCTTC.

The rearrangement links TRBV5-1 to TRBJ2-5, with unresolved D. V shed 4 bases and J shed 5 bases, with 12 bases lying between them. Germline CDR1 reads SGHRS; CDR2 reads YFSETQ. The CDR3 is 13 residues long. The CDR3 DNA sequence: TGCGCCAGCAGCCCGAACGAGATTGAGACCCAGTACTTC. Translating gives CASSPNEIETQYF.

This clone has only one observation. The V gene is TRBV12-5, the J gene TRBJ2-3; no firm D call. Germline V lookup: CDR1 LGHNT, CDR2 FRNRAP. CDR3 length equals 14 residues. Trimming removed 2 bases from V and 4 bases from J, with 10 bases in between. Here the CDR3 DNA reads TGTGCTAGTGGTTTGTCAGCGAGCCCAGATACGCAGTATTTT. Translation: CASGLSASPDTQYF.

This sequence joins TRBV6-1 and TRBJ2-7, with 10 bases aligning to TRBD1. Germline V gene sequence: CDR1 MNHNS, CDR2 SASEGT. The CDR3 has 14 amino acids. V shed 6 bases, J shed 3 bases, and the junction held 5 bases outside the gene matches. Here the CDR3 reads CASRPGTGVYEQYF. DNA for the CDR3: TGTGCCAGCAGGCCCGGGACAGGGGTCTACGAGCAGTACTTC.

A few counts support this clone. Its ends do not fully match the called genes, so a read error is possible. The genes are TRBV7-9 and TRBJ2-7; no clear D gene. CDR1 is SEHNR and CDR2 is FQNEAQ in the germline V gene (reference sequence). The CDR3 consists of 12 residues. The CDR3 nucleotides read TGTTCCAGCAGCCTGACTGGCACCGAGCAGTACTTC. This sequence encodes CSSSLTGTEQYF.

This chain connects TRBV7-3 to TRBJ2-5; D might be TRBD2 (6 bases). This CDR3 has 15 amino acids. Germline V gives CDR1 SGHTA, CDR2 FQGTGA. V was trimmed by 5 bases and J by 1 base, leaving 14 bases between them. The chain's CDR3 is CASSQGGGIQETQYF. The CDR3 nucleotides are TGTGCCAGCAGCCAGGGAGGAGGCATCCAAGAGACCCAGTACTTC.

J is TRBJ2-1 and V is TRBV6-1, with 8 bases aligning to TRBD2. The trim removed 4 bases at V and 3 bases at J, leaving 11 bases unmatched. The CDR3 consists of 17 residues. CDR1 and CDR2 from the germline V gene are MNHNS and SASEGT. The CDR3: CASSGGPIAGFYNEQFF. The CDR3 DNA sequence: TGTGCCAGCAGTGGAGGCCCAATAGCGGGATTCTACAATGAGCAGTTCTTC.

The rearrangement uses TRBV5-6 and TRBJ1-2; 9 nucleotides agree with TRBD1. The germline gives CDR1 SGHDT, CDR2 YYEEEE. This CDR3 contains 15 residues. V gave up 3 bases and J gave up 5 bases; unmatched junction bases: 8. The CDR3 spells CASSWGTGQGYGYTF. Written as DNA, the CDR3 is TGTGCCAGCAGCTGGGGGACAGGGCAAGGGTATGGCTACACCTTC.

This rearrangement joins TRBV2 to TRBJ2-7; TRBD2 agrees at 7 bases. With 8 bases clipped from V and 1 base from J, the junction kept 2 bases outside the gene matches. This CDR3 contains 12 residues. CDR1 is SNHLY, CDR2 FYNNEI, per germline. CDR3 nucleotide sequence: TGTGCCAGCCGGGGGGTTTCCTACGAGCAGTACTTC. Translated: CASRGVSYEQYF.

The chain links TRBV7-2 to TRBJ2-3; 8 nucleotides agree with TRBD1. V lost 5 bases, J lost 4 bases, and 5 bases stayed unmatched. The germline V gene has CDR1 SGHTA and CDR2 FQGNSA. This CDR3 is built from 14 residues. CDR3 sequence: CASSPDRGADTQYF. CDR3 in DNA: TGTGCCAGCAGCCCAGACAGGGGTGCAGATACGCAGTATTTT.

CDR3 residues: CASSYSAGFSTDTQYF. In DNA form, the CDR3 reads TGTGCCAGCAGTTACTCCGCAGGGTTCAGCACAGATACGCAGTATTTT. The chain is built from TRBV6-5 and TRBJ2-3; D possibly corresponds to TRBD1 (5 bases). Trimming removed 0 bases at V and 0 bases at J, with 10 bases between. Germline values: CDR1 MNHEY, CDR2 SVGAGI. The CDR3 runs 16 residues.

The chain joins TRBV18 to TRBJ2-7; 7 bases agree with TRBD1. The CDR3 contains 14 residues. V was pared by 5 bases and J by 1 base, with 5 bases of the junction left unmatched. The germline V gene has CDR1 KGHSH and CDR2 LQKENI. As DNA, the CDR3 is TGTGCCAGCTCAAACCGGGACAGATCCTACGAGCAGTACTTC. It is translated as CASSNRDRSYEQYF.

This rearrangement joins TRBV27 to TRBJ1-2; TRBD1 aligns across 8 bases. In germline, CDR1 is MNHEY, CDR2 SMNVEV (reference sequence). The V and J ends lost 5 bases and 8 bases, in that order; junction bases with no gene match: 16. There are 16 residues in the CDR3. The CDR3 DNA follows: TGTGCCAGCAGTCCACGGACAGGGTGGGGACTACGGGGCTACACCTTC. Its translation: CASSPRTGWGLRGYTF.

Details on this clone: Distinct nucleotide sequences in the sample also encode this CDR3. The V gene is TRBV6-6, the J gene TRBJ2-7; tentatively, D is TRBD1 (5 bases). From germline, CDR1 is MNHNY and CDR2 SVGAGI (reference sequence). The ends were cut back, 8 bases at V and 0 bases at J, with 11 bases in the middle. The CDR3 extends over 13 amino acids. CDR3 region: CASGRDSSYEQYF. The CDR3 DNA follows: TGTGCCAGCGGACGTGACAGCTCCTACGAGCAGTACTTC.